The next 32 T cell receptor beta chains were all read from a single sample in a study of control samples from healthy donors and cancer patients. Sequencing used immunoSEQ multiplex PCR; TCRdb keeps in-frame clones, though not all of them. Found here are roughly 450,000 clones, approximately 92% of them singletons; the top ten hold 5% to 8%. The sequencing input was PBMCs. The source of these receptors is a man aged 35-49 years with head and neck cancer.

The chain has TRBV9 and TRBJ2-7; tentative D call: TRBD1 (6 bases). The V end lost 2 bases, the J end lost 3 bases, and 21 bases lay between the germline ends. CDR3 size: 17 residues. The germline V gene encodes CDR1 SGDLS and CDR2 YYNGEE. The chain's CDR3 is CASSVDHNQGINYEQYF. CDR3 coding DNA: TGTGCCAGCAGCGTCGACCACAACCAGGGGATCAACTACGAGCAGTACTTC.

The V gene is TRBV27, the J gene TRBJ2-2; TRBD1 agrees at 7 bases. This CDR3 comprises 13 residues. Trimming cost V 6 bases and J 4 bases; bases outside gene matches: 2. The germline gives CDR1 MNHEY, CDR2 SMNVEV (reference sequence). CDR3 sequence: CASRTGSTGELFF. CDR3 DNA sequence: TGTGCCAGCAGGACAGGGAGCACCGGGGAGCTGTTTTTT.

In its sample, this clone was seen once. This sequence joins TRBV6-5 and TRBJ1-5; tentatively, D is TRBD1 (5 bases). Germline V gives CDR1 MNHEY, CDR2 SVGAGI. V lost 1 base and J 7 bases, leaving 8 bases between the germline ends. The CDR3 sequence is 13 residues long. CDR3 region: CASSYFKGQPQHF. CDR3 DNA sequence: TGTGCCAGCAGTTACTTTAAGGGGCAGCCCCAGCATTTT.

The chain has TRBV10-3 and TRBJ2-3; the match to TRBD1 covers 11 bases. Germline CDR1 is ENHRY and CDR2 is SYGVKD. The CDR3 length is 16 residues. V lost 4 bases to trimming and J lost 0 bases; unmatched junction nucleotides: 3. This CDR3 is CAISAGTGGSTDTQYF. As DNA, the CDR3 is TGTGCCATCAGTGCCGGGACAGGGGGTAGCACAGATACGCAGTATTTT.

This clone was observed a single time. The chain employs TRBV6-5 and TRBJ1-3; D ambiguous. From germline, CDR1 is MNHEY and CDR2 SVGAGI. The CDR3 has 15 amino acids. V was shortened by 5 bases and J by 0 bases, with 11 bases between the two germline ends. The CDR3 reads CASSPAAISGNTIYF. In nucleotides, the CDR3 is TGTGCCAGCAGTCCAGCAGCGATCTCTGGAAACACCATATATTTT.

This clone showed up just once. This chain connects TRBV5-1 to TRBJ1-3; D might be TRBD1 (5 bases). The germline V gene encodes CDR1 SGHRS and CDR2 YFSETQ. CDR3 size: 15 residues. V lost 0 bases and J 4 bases, leaving 11 bases between the germline ends. As DNA, the CDR3 is TGCGCCAGCAGCTTGGCCGGGGCTACAGGAAACACCATATATTTT. Amino acid sequence: CASSLAGATGNTIYF. The complete variable domain, with remaining parts taken from reference TRBV5-1 and TRBJ1-3, reads KAGVTQTPRYLIKTRGQQVTLSCSPISGHRSVSWYQQTPGQGLQFLFEYFSETQRNKGNFPGRFSGRQFSNSRSEMNVSTLELGDSALYLCASSLAGATGNTIYFGEGSWLTVV.

The V call is TRBV7-2, the J call TRBJ1-2, with a possible D match to TRBD1 (5 bases). V was shortened by 0 bases and J by 0 bases, with 14 bases between the two germline ends. The CDR3 runs 17 residues. Germline V gene lookup returns CDR1 SGHTA and CDR2 FQGNSA. CDR3 coding DNA: TGTGCCAGCAGCTTAGCGAGCGCAGGGCCTACTAACTATGGCTACACCTTC. The encoded protein is CASSLASAGPTNYGYTF.

The chain recombines TRBV28 with TRBJ2-5, with D possibly matching TRBD1 (6 bases). CDR3 size: 15 residues. Trimming shortened V by 1 base and J by 4 bases, and 13 bases separated the two germline ends. Germline V CDR1 and CDR2: MDHEN, SYDVKM. This chain's CDR3 is CASSLLQGRRETQYF. The CDR3, as DNA: TGTGCCAGCAGTTTATTACAGGGCCGGAGAGAGACCCAGTACTTC.

CDR3 loop: CASSLWVGQGRADTQYF. Here the CDR3 DNA reads TGTGCCAGCAGTTTATGGGTCGGGCAGGGTCGGGCAGATACGCAGTATTTT. V gene TRBV27 combines with J gene TRBJ2-3, with D maybe TRBD1 (5 bases). The CDR3 spans 17 residues. CDR1 and CDR2 from the germline V gene are MNHEY and SMNVEV (reference sequence). V was cut by 1 base and J by 4 bases, with 18 bases left in between.

The chain carries TRBV7-2 and TRBJ2-3; the D is unclear. CDR1 is SGHTA and CDR2 is FQGNSA in the germline V gene. V was clipped by 3 bases and J by 2 bases, with 12 bases between them. The CDR3 is 15 residues long. In DNA form, the CDR3 reads TGTGCCAGCAGCTTTCTAGGACGGAACACAGATACGCAGTATTTT. It encodes CASSFLGRNTDTQYF.

V and J are TRBV14 and TRBJ1-2; possible D gene TRBD1, 6 bases. Germline lookup yields CDR1 SGHDN and CDR2 FVKESK. With 6 bases removed from V and 4 bases from J, the gap between germline ends came to 18 bases. This CDR3 is 15 amino acids long. CDR3 in DNA: TGTGCCAGCAGTCGACAGGTTCTTGGGGGCTATGGCTACACCTTC. It yields the protein CASSRQVLGGYGYTF.

The rearrangement uses TRBV4-3 and TRBJ1-6, with no clear D. From germline, CDR1 is LGHNA and CDR2 YSLEER. V gave up 3 bases and J gave up 7 bases, with 4 bases separating them. This CDR3 region has 12 residues. The CDR3 reads CASSHVNSPLHF. As DNA, the CDR3 is TGCGCCAGCAGCCACGTCAATTCACCCCTCCACTTT.

The rearrangement joins TRBV19 to TRBJ2-1, with D possibly matching TRBD1 (5 bases). The CDR3 has 13 residues. Per germline, CDR1 LNHDA and CDR2 SQIVND (reference sequence). V lost 3 bases and J 4 bases, leaving 7 bases between the germline ends. The CDR3 DNA reads as TGTGCCAGTAGTATTAAGGGGTACAATGAGCAGTTCTTC. It codes for CASSIKGYNEQFF.

The chain couples TRBV27 to TRBJ2-5; 9 bases are a match to TRBD1. V was pared by 0 bases and J by 0 bases, with 8 bases of the junction left unmatched. The germline CDR1 and CDR2 sequences are MNHEY and SMNVEV (reference sequence). This CDR3 is built from 18 residues. CDR3 protein: CASSLSRTGVPNQETQYF. DNA for the CDR3: TGTGCCAGCAGTTTATCCAGGACAGGGGTACCCAACCAAGAGACCCAGTACTTC.

The genes are TRBV5-5 and TRBJ1-1; no clear D. Germline V gene sequence: CDR1 SGHKS, CDR2 YYEKEE (reference sequence). The CDR3 is 13 residues long. V gave up 0 bases and J gave up 7 bases, with 10 bases separating them. The CDR3 DNA follows: TGTGCCAGCAGCTTGGCAGGTGTCGGTGAAGCTTTCTTT. Protein: CASSLAGVGEAFF.

This clone was seen just once. The chain is built from TRBV28 and TRBJ1-1; D remains ambiguous. Germline V lookup: CDR1 MDHEN, CDR2 SYDVKM. There are 14 residues in the CDR3. V lost 2 bases to trimming and J lost 3 bases, with 10 bases between them. CDR3 coding DNA: TGTGCCAGCAGTTTACCTCCGAGGGACACTGAAGCTTTCTTT. It yields the protein CASSLPPRDTEAFF.

This chain uses TRBV18 with TRBJ1-3; D perhaps matches TRBD1 (5 bases). Germline loops: CDR1 KGHSH, CDR2 LQKENI. The CDR3 loop spans 14 amino acids. Trimming removed 2 bases from V and 0 bases from J, with 5 bases in between. CDR3 amino acids: CASSPGGSGNTIYF. The CDR3 DNA reads as TGTGCCAGCTCACCAGGGGGCTCTGGAAACACCATATATTTT.

The V gene is TRBV19, the J gene TRBJ1-5, with a tentative D call TRBD1 (6 bases). The CDR3 has 14 amino acids. The V gene's germline CDR1 is LNHDA and CDR2 SQIVND (reference sequence). Between the trimmed V and J ends, which lost 9 bases and 6 bases, there was a span of 18 bases. The CDR3 DNA follows: TGTGCCAGCCGGGACGGAGGGGGGGGTCAGCCCCAGCATTTT. This encodes CASRDGGGGQPQHF.

The V and J genes are TRBV6-1 and TRBJ1-2; the D gene is possibly TRBD1 (5 bases). The V and J ends lost 2 bases and 8 bases respectively, with 9 bases between them. The CDR3 loop spans 12 amino acids. In germline, CDR1 is MNHNS, CDR2 SASEGT. The CDR3 nucleotides are TGTGCCAGCAGTGAAAGAGGGGCGGGCTACACCTTC. Residues: CASSERGAGYTF.

As for this clone: The same CDR3 also results from other DNA sequences found in this sample. This chain connects TRBV9 to TRBJ2-3; D perhaps matches TRBD2 (5 bases). Per germline, CDR1 SGDLS and CDR2 YYNGEE. The CDR3 is 15 residues long. Trimming pared 0 bases from V and 0 bases from J, leaving 8 bases between. The CDR3 coding sequence is TGTGCCAGCAGCGTAGGCGGCGGGAGCACAGATACGCAGTATTTT. This sequence encodes CASSVGGGSTDTQYF.

The chain uses TRBV19 and TRBJ2-1, with D unclear. V was shortened by 4 bases and J by 5 bases, with 6 bases between the two germline ends. The V gene's germline CDR1 is LNHDA and CDR2 SQIVND (reference sequence). CDR3 length: 12 residues. Here the CDR3 DNA reads TGTGCCAGTAGTAAAGGGAACAATGAGCAGTTCTTC. Its protein product is CASSKGNNEQFF.

The chain recombines TRBV9 with TRBJ1-2, with 9 bases that match TRBD1. This CDR3 region has 16 residues. After removal of 7 bases from V and 3 bases from J, the junction contained 13 bases not matched to a gene. Germline CDR1 reads SGDLS; CDR2 reads YYNGEE. The CDR3 spells CASSDPRDRAHYGYTF. In nucleotides, the CDR3 is TGTGCCAGCTCAGATCCCCGGGACAGGGCGCACTATGGCTACACCTTC. The full variable domain, with the rest looked up from reference TRBV9 and TRBJ1-2, is DSGVTQTPKHLITATGQRVTLRCSPRSGDLSVYWYQQSLDQGLQFLIQYYNGEERAKGNILERFSAQQFPDLHSELNLSSLELGDSALYFCASSDPRDRAHYGYTFGSGTRLTVV.

The gene calls are TRBV5-4 and TRBJ2-7, with no clear D. Per germline, CDR1 SGHNT and CDR2 YYREEE (reference sequence). The ends were cut back, 2 bases at V and 5 bases at J, with 14 bases in the middle. The CDR3 sequence is 14 residues long. The CDR3 DNA sequence: TGTGCCAGCAGCTTAGACGGAGTTTCGGACGAGCAGTACTTC. It translates to CASSLDGVSDEQYF.

This chain joins TRBV11-2 and TRBJ2-6; possible D gene TRBD1, 5 bases. Looked up from germline, CDR1 is SGHAT and CDR2 is FQNNGV. CDR3 length: 15 residues. V was cut by 5 bases and J by 0 bases, with 8 bases left in between. CDR3 coding DNA: TGTGCCAGCAGCCCCGACAGCTCTGGGGCCAACGTCCTGACTTTC. Translation gives CASSPDSSGANVLTF. The entire variable domain, with the rest obtained from reference TRBV11-2 and TRBJ2-6, is as follows: EAGVAQSPRYKIIEKRQSVAFWCNPISGHATLYWYQQILGQGPKLLIQFQNNGVVDDSQLPKDRFSAERLKGVDSTLKIQPAKLEDSAVYLCASSPDSSGANVLTFGAGSRLTVL.

The rearrangement links TRBV28 to TRBJ1-6; D is undetermined. Germline V CDR1 and CDR2: MDHEN, SYDVKM. The CDR3 length is 14 residues. V was cut by 7 bases and J by 0 bases, with 7 bases left in between. As DNA, the CDR3 is TGTGCCAGCACTAGGACCTCCTATAATTCACCCCTCCACTTT. Residues: CASTRTSYNSPLHF. Based on the CDR3 plus reference TRBV28 and TRBJ1-6, the full variable domain is DVKVTQSSRYLVKRTGEKVFLECVQDMDHENMFWYRQDPGLGLRLIYFSYDVKMKEKGDIPEGYSVSREKKERFSLILESASTNQTSMYLCASTRTSYNSPLHFGNGTRLTVT.

V is TRBV7-3 and J is TRBJ1-2; D is ambiguous. Germline CDR1 is SGHTA and CDR2 is FQGTGA. This CDR3 has 15 amino acids. Trimming shortened V by 4 bases and J by 4 bases, and 16 bases separated the two germline ends. The CDR3 nucleotides are TGTGCCAGCAGCTCGTCCGGACTGGAGGGCTATGGCTACACCTTC. Its translation is CASSSSGLEGYGYTF.

V and J are TRBV12-3 or TRBV12-4 and TRBJ1-1; 8 bases line up with TRBD1. V shed 5 bases, J shed 10 bases, and the junction held 6 bases outside the gene matches. The CDR3 is 12 residues long. The CDR3 DNA is TGTGCCAGCAGTATGACAGGGGAATTAGCTTTCTTT. It codes for CASSMTGELAFF.

The V and J genes are TRBV6-6 and TRBJ2-1, with 9 nucleotides matching TRBD1. The CDR3 runs 15 residues. Germline V gene sequence: CDR1 MNHNY, CDR2 SVGAGI (reference sequence). J lost 5 bases, V lost 7 bases, and 9 bases had no gene match. In nucleotides, the CDR3 is TGTGCCAGCACCCCCCGACAGGGGGGACACAATGAGCAGTTCTTC. Its translation is CASTPRQGGHNEQFF.

The V call is TRBV25-1, the J call TRBJ1-1; D uncertain. The CDR3 is made up of 14 amino acids. Looked up from germline, CDR1 is MGHDK and CDR2 is SYGVNS. With 0 bases removed from V and 12 bases from J, the gap between germline ends came to 17 bases. CDR3: CASSEYAGTRSPFF. The CDR3 DNA is TGTGCCAGCAGTGAATATGCAGGAACGAGGAGTCCTTTCTTT.

This clone was observed a handful of times. The chain employs TRBV3-1 (or the pseudogene TRBV3-2) and TRBJ2-3, with 7 bases aligning to TRBD2. V trimming: 4 bases; J trimming: 9 bases; junction bases outside the gene matches: 19. Germline CDR1 is LGHDT and CDR2 is YNNKEL (reference sequence). CDR3 size: 17 residues. As DNA, the CDR3 is TGTGCCAGCAGCCCGGAATCCGGGACCCAGGGAGGGTACACGCAGTATTTT. Translation: CASSPESGTQGGYTQYF.

The chain recombines TRBV4-1 with TRBJ1-4; tentatively, D is TRBD1 (5 bases). Germline V lookup: CDR1 MGHRA, CDR2 YSYEKL. CDR3 length: 15 amino acids. V was cut by 9 bases and J by 3 bases, with 17 bases left in between. CDR3: CASEGEGPSNEKLFF. Written as DNA, the CDR3 is TGCGCCAGTGAGGGCGAGGGGCCGTCTAATGAAAAACTGTTTTTT.

This clone was counted a single time. V gene TRBV5-1 combines with J gene TRBJ2-7; no firm D call. The germline CDR1 and CDR2 sequences are SGHRS and YFSETQ. Trimming took 1 base from V and 6 from J, leaving 5 bases between them. The CDR3 contains 11 residues. The DNA for the CDR3 is TGCGCCAGCAGCTTGTATGCCGAGCAGTACTTC. Translation gives CASSLYAEQYF.